The table lists the clone carrying this T cell receptor beta chain with a few counts. Its antigen is as yet unknown. The data derive from a study of T cells after yellow fever vaccination. General observations from the study: The secondary response was weaker but peaked faster, day 5 versus 15. Clonotypes shared by both compartments, CD4 and CD8, made up a small share. Clones that expanded after primary vaccination mostly reappeared after the booster (96% CD4, 88% CD8).

This CDR3 has 14 amino acids. Germline values: CDR1 DFQATT, CDR2 SNEGSKA (reference sequence). J gave up 13 bases and V 5 bases, and 15 bases lay outside the gene matches. Synthesis of TCR cDNA relied on 5'RACE template switching, which attached a universal primer site and UMIs. TCRdb itself ran the 5' RACE reads through MiXCR, one entry per CDR3 protein. The data hold 400,000 to 450,000 distinct CDR3 sequences, with approximately 18% observed a single time. This TCR was recovered from a man between 18 and 35 years old who received the YFV17D yellow fever vaccine. The chain uses TRBV20-1 and TRBJ1-5; 9 bases align to TRBD1. The input for sequencing was PBMCs, taken before the yellow fever booster vaccination. The CDR3 region is CSAGSPGTGIGQHF. Here the CDR3 DNA reads TGCAGTGCTGGAAGTCCCGGGACAGGGATCGGTCAGCATTTT.